These T cell receptor beta chains were read from a single sample in a study of blood T cell repertoires in COVID-19. Produced via immunoSEQ multiplex PCR; TCRdb's table is partial and in-frame only. This repertoire shows about 210,000 clones, 80% to 85% found once; its top ten account for around 9%. What was sequenced was PBMCs or T cells enriched from blood (not recorded which). Receptors were obtained from a woman aged 45-65 years with acute COVID-19. The CDR3 runs from the conserved cysteine through the conserved F or W. Fields, in order: V gene, J gene, D gene, clone size, CDR3 DNA, CDR3 protein. A D gene is named only where the DNA matches it firmly. Rows may omit the clone size; those that give it use once, few, many or a size class.

>TRBV4-3|TRBJ1-4|TRBD1|once
TGCGCCAGCAGCCAACAACCGGGACAGTTTAATGAAAAACTGTTTTTT
CASSQQPGQFNEKLFF
>TRBV10-3|TRBJ2-7|TRBD2|few
TGTGCCATCAGTGAGGGTGGCGCGGGGGGCTACGAGCAGTACTTC
CAISEGGAGGYEQYF
>TRBV28|TRBJ2-7|.|.
TGTGCCAGCAGTTTAAAGGGGCCGGGCAACTACGAGCAGTACTTC
CASSLKGPGNYEQYF
>TRBV27|TRBJ2-1|TRBD1|.
TGTGCCAGCAGAACCTGGGGGGCAGGGGGCGGCCATGAGCAGTTCTTC
CASRTWGAGGGHEQFF
>TRBV10-3|TRBJ2-4|TRBD2|.
TGTGCCTGCTGGGGTAGGAGCGGGGGGGCAGGCAAAAACATTCAGTACTTC
CACWGRSGGAGKNIQYF
>TRBV5-1|TRBJ2-1|TRBD1|.
TGCGCCAGCAGCGAAGGGACAGGGCCTTACAATGAGCAGTTCTTC
CASSEGTGPYNEQFF
>TRBV28|TRBJ1-5|.|.
TGTGCCAGCAGTCTCCCCCTCTGGGGAGGTCAGCCCCAGCATTTT
CASSLPLWGGQPQHF
>TRBV3-1/TRBV3-2|TRBJ1-5|TRBD1|.
TGTGCCAGCAGCCAGAAACAGGGGGCGAATGAAGGCCAGCCCCAGCATTTT
CASSQKQGANEGQPQHF
>TRBV29-1|TRBJ1-3|.|.
TGCAGCGTTACAGAGTATGGCCCAACCTTATATTTT
CSVTEYGPTLYF
>TRBV4-3|TRBJ2-2|.|.
TGCGCCAGCAGCCAGGGGAGCCGAACCGGGGAGCTGTTTTTT
CASSQGSRTGELFF
>TRBV14|TRBJ1-6|.|.
TGTGCCAGCAGCCAAGTCGGGGTCCCTTCTGTTAATTCACCCCTCCACTTT
CASSQVGVPSVNSPLHF
>TRBV9|TRBJ2-1|TRBD2|.
TGTGCCAGCAGCGCGAGGGGGACTAGCGGGAGGAATGAGCAGTTCTTC
CASSARGTSGRNEQFF
>TRBV6-5|TRBJ1-1|TRBD1|many
TGTGCCAGCAGTCCCGCGACAGGGGCTGCTGAAGCTTTCTTT
CASSPATGAAEAFF
>TRBV6-5|TRBJ2-3|TRBD2|.
TGTGCCAGCAGAGTCTTGGCGGGAGGGACAGATACGCAGTATTTT
CASRVLAGGTDTQYF
>TRBV5-4|TRBJ1-3|.|.
TGTGCCAGCAGCCCGGATAGACGGGAGGCTGGAAATACCATATATTTT
CASSPDRREAGNTIYF
>TRBV13|TRBJ2-5|TRBD2|.
TGTGCCAGCAGCTTAGCACTAGCGGAAGAGACCCAGTACTTC
CASSLALAEETQYF
>TRBV7-2|TRBJ2-7|.|.
TGTGCCAGCAGCCCAGCGCGGGCTCGGGGCGAGCAGTACTTC
CASSPARARGEQYF
>TRBV18|TRBJ2-5|.|.
TGTGCCAGCTCACCACTAGAAACCCAAGAGACCCAGTACTTC
CASSPLETQETQYF
>TRBV21-1|TRBJ1-6|.|.
TGTGCCAGCAGGAAGGGGCGCTTGTCGAATTCACCCCTCCACTTT
CASRKGRLSNSPLHF
>TRBV7-3|TRBJ2-5|TRBD1|.
TGTGCCAGCAGCTTAAAACAGGGGGCTCGGGAGACCCAGTACTTC
CASSLKQGARETQYF
>TRBV11-3|TRBJ2-3|.|.
TGTGCCAGCAGTCCCCCAACTGCAGATACGCAGTATTTT
CASSPPTADTQYF
>TRBV6-2/TRBV6-3|TRBJ2-1|TRBD2|.
TGTGCCAGCAGTTCGGGTTTTGCGGGGGTAATCTCCTACAATGAGCAGTTCTTC
CASSSGFAGVISYNEQFF